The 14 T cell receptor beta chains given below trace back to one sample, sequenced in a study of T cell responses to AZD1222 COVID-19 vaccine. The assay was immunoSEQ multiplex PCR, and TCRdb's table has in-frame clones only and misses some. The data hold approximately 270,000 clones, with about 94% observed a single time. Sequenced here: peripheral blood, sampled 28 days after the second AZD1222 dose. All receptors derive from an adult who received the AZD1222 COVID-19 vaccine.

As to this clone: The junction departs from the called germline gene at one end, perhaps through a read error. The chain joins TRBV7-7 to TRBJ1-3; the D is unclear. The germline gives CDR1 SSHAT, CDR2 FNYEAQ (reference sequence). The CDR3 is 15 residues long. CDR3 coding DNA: TGTGCTAGCAGCCCCGGACCGAACTCTGGAAACACCATATATTTT. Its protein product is CASSPGPNSGNTIYF. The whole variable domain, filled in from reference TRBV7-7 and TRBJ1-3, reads GAGVSQSPRYKVTKRGQDVTLRCDPISSHATLYWYQQALGQGPEFLTYFNYEAQPDKSGLPSDRFSAERPEGSISTLTIQRTEQRDSAMYRCASSPGPNSGNTIYFGEGSWLTVV.

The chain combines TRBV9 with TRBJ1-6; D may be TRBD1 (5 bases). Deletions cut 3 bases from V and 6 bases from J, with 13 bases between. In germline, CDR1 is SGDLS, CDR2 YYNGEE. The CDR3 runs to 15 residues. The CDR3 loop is CASSASRDSNSPLHF. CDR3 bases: TGTGCCAGCAGCGCCTCCCGTGACAGTAATTCACCCCTCCACTTT.

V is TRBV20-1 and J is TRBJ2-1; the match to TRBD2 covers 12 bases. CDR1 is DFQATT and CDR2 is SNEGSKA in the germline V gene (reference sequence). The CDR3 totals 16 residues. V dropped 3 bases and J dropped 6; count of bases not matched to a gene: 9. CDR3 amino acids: CSASASGRADGNEQFF. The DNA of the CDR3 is TGCAGTGCTAGTGCTAGCGGGAGGGCTGATGGCAATGAGCAGTTCTTC.

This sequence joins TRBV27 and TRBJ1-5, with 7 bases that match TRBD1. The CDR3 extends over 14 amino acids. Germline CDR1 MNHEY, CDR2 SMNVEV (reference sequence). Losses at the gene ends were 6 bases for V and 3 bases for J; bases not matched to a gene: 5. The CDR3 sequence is CASSPGQLNQPQHF. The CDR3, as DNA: TGTGCCAGCAGCCCGGGACAGCTCAATCAGCCCCAGCATTTT.

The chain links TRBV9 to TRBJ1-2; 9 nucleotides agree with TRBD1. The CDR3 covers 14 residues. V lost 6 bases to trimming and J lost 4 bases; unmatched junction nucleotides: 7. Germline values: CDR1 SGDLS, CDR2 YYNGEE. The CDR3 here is CASTFEGQGYGYTF. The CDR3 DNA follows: TGTGCCAGCACCTTCGAGGGACAGGGCTATGGCTACACCTTC.

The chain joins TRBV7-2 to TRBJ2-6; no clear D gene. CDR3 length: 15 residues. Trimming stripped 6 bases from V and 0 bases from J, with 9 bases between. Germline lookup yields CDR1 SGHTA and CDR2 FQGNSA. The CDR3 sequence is CASRTGTSGANVLTF. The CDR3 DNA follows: TGTGCCAGCAGGACTGGCACCTCTGGGGCCAACGTCCTGACTTTC.

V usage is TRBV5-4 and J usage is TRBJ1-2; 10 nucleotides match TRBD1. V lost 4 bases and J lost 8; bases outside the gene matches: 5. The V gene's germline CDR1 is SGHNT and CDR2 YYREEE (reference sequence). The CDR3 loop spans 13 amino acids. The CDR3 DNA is TGTGCCAGCAGCATGAGGGACAGGGGCGGCTACACCTTC. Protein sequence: CASSMRDRGGYTF. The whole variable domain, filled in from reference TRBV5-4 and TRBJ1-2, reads ETGVTQSPTHLIKTRGQQVTLRCSSQSGHNTVSWYQQALGQGPQFIFQYYREEENGRGNFPPRFSGLQFPNYSSELNVNALELDDSALYLCASSMRDRGGYTFGSGTRLTVV.

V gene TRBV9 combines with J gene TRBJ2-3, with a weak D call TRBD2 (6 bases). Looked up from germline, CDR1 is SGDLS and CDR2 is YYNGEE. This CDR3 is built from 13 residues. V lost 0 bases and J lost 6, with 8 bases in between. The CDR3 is CASSVAGEDTQYF. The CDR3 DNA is TGTGCCAGCAGCGTAGCGGGGGAGGATACGCAGTATTTT. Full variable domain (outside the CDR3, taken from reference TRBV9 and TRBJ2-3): DSGVTQTPKHLITATGQRVTLRCSPRSGDLSVYWYQQSLDQGLQFLIQYYNGEERAKGNILERFSAQQFPDLHSELNLSSLELGDSALYFCASSVAGEDTQYFGPGTRLTVL.

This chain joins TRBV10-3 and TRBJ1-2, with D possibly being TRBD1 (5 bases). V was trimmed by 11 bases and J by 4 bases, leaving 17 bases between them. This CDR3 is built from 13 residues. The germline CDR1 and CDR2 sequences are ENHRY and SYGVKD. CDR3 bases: TGTGCCCTAGGGGAGTCCCGGGGCTATGGCTACACCTTC. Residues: CALGESRGYGYTF.

CDR3 in DNA: TGTGCCAGCAGCTTAAGGGGTAGCAATCAGCCCCAGCATTTT. It specifies CASSLRGSNQPQHF. V usage is TRBV5-4 and J usage is TRBJ1-5; perhaps TRBD1 as D (5 bases). V gave up 2 bases and J gave up 0 bases, with 6 bases separating them. Germline CDR1 reads SGHNT; CDR2 reads YYREEE (reference sequence). The CDR3 extends over 14 amino acids.

The DNA for the CDR3 is TGTGCCAGCAGCCAAGAAGGAGCGCCCCGGATGGCCTACGAGCAGTACTTC. This sequence encodes CASSQEGAPRMAYEQYF. J is TRBJ2-7 and V is TRBV4-2, with no clear D. From germline, CDR1 is LGHNA and CDR2 YNFKEQ. Trimming shortened V by 0 bases and J by 2 bases, and 17 bases separated the two germline ends. The CDR3 spans 17 residues.

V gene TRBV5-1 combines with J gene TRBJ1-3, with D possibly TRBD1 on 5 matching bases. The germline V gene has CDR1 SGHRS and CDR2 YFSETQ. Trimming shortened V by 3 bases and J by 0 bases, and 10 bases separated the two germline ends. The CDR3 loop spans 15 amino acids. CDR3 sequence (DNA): TGCGCCAGCAGCTGGGGGGTAGGCTCTGGAAACACCATATATTTT. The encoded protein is CASSWGVGSGNTIYF.

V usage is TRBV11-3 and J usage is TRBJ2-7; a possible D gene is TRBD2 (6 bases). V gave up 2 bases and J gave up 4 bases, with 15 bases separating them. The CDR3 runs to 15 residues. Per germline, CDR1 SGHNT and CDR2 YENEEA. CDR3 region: CASSLRGGEYYEQYF. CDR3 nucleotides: TGTGCCAGCAGCTTAAGGGGAGGAGAGTATTACGAGCAGTACTTC. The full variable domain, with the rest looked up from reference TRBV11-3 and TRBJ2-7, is EAGVVQSPRYKIIEKKQPVAFWCNPISGHNTLYWYLQNLGQGPELLIRYENEEAVDDSQLPKDRFSAERLKGVDSTLKIQPAELGDSAVYLCASSLRGGEYYEQYFGPGTRLTVT.

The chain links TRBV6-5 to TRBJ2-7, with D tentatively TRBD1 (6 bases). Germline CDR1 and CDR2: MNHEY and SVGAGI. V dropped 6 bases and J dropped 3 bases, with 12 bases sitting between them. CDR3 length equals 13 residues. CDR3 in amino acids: CASRKQGDYEQYF. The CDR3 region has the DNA TGTGCCAGCAGAAAACAGGGCGACTACGAGCAGTACTTC.